A selection of T cell receptor beta chains follows, all from one sample in a study of blood T cell repertoires in COVID-19. TCRdb keeps only in-frame clones here, not all; method: immunoSEQ multiplex PCR. In the table there are roughly 87,000 clones, around 84% of which are singletons. The sequenced sample was peripheral blood. The receptors stem from a middle-aged man with acute or convalescent COVID-19. Both conserved end residues are part of each CDR3. D genes are given only for firm matches. Only part of the rows carry a size: once, few, many, or a class if the clone is expanded.

>TRBJ2-1|-|TRBD2|TRBV5-1
TGCGCCAGCAGCCTAGCGGGACTAGCGGGAATCAATGAGCAGTTCTTC
CASSLAGLAGINEQFF
>TRBJ2-1|-|-|TRBV5-4
TGTGCCAGCAGCTTGGAAGAGATAGATGAGCAGTTCTTC
CASSLEEIDEQFF
>TRBJ1-2|once|TRBD1|TRBV19
TGTGCCAGTAGTACCCGGACAGGGGGCGCTAACTATGGCTACACCTTC
CASSTRTGGANYGYTF
>TRBJ2-3|once|-|TRBV2
TGTGCCAGCAGTTCTAGAGATACGCAGTATTTT
CASSSRDTQYF
>TRBJ1-4|-|TRBD1|TRBV18
TGTGCCAGCGACGGACAGGGGAGAGGGGAAAAACTGTTTTTT
CASDGQGRGEKLFF
>TRBJ1-2|-|-|TRBV18
TGTGCCAGCTCACAGGACAGTACCCATGGCTACACCTTC
CASSQDSTHGYTF
>TRBJ2-5|-|-|TRBV15
TGTGCCACCAGCAGGGAACCGGGGGGCATCAAAGAGACCCAGTACTTC
CATSREPGGIKETQYF
>TRBJ1-2|-|TRBD1|TRBV30
TGTGCCTGGAGTGGGGGACAGGGTCTTTCCTATGGCTACACCTTC
CAWSGGQGLSYGYTF
>TRBJ2-7|-|TRBD1|TRBV27
TGTGCCAGCAGTGACGGACAGGCGGGTCCCTACGAGCAGTACTTC
CASSDGQAGPYEQYF
>TRBJ1-2|few|TRBD1|TRBV29-1
TGCAGCGTTGAAGATCCCTACAGAACCGGACAGGGAGGTAAAGGCTACACCTTC
CSVEDPYRTGQGGKGYTF
>TRBJ2-1|-|TRBD2|TRBV6-2/TRBV6-3
TGTGCCAGCAGTTACGCTCAAACGGGACTAGCGGACAATGAGCAGTTCTTC
CASSYAQTGLADNEQFF
>TRBJ2-1|-|TRBD1|TRBV10-3
TGTGCCATCAGTGAGGCGGGTTACAGGGGACCTGAGCAGTTCTTC
CAISEAGYRGPEQFF
>TRBJ2-2|-|-|TRBV3-1/TRBV3-2
TGTGCCAGCAAATCTCTGTTACTCCCCGGGGAGCTGTTTTTT
CASKSLLLPGELFF
>TRBJ2-3|-|TRBD2|TRBV6-1
TGTGCCAGCAGTGAACTTCTGCTAGCGGGAGCGCCGGATACGCAGTATTTT
CASSELLLAGAPDTQYF
>TRBJ1-1|-|-|TRBV29-1
TGCAGCGCTGGGGCAAACTTGAACACTGAAGCTTTCTTT
CSAGANLNTEAFF